This T cell receptor (beta chain) stems from a study of blood T cell repertoires in COVID-19. Whole-study context: PBMCs, B-cell-depleted T cells, or T cells were the source of the cDNA or gDNA that made up the material.

Method: immunoSEQ multiplex PCR; TCRdb's copy keeps in-frame clones and lacks some. The table has just over 90,000 clones, about 80% seen once. V was clipped by 7 bases and J by 7 bases, with 14 bases between them. Germline CDR1 and CDR2: SNHLY and FYNNEI. The CDR3 consists of 13 residues. Sequenced sample: peripheral blood. The chain has TRBV2 and TRBJ2-1, with TRBD2 as a possible D gene (7 bases). This TCR was recovered from a human donor in a cohort sampled during active COVID-19. CDR3 sequence reads: CASIGGRSNEQFF. As DNA, the CDR3 is TGTGCCAGCATCGGGGGGCGGAGTAATGAGCAGTTCTTC.